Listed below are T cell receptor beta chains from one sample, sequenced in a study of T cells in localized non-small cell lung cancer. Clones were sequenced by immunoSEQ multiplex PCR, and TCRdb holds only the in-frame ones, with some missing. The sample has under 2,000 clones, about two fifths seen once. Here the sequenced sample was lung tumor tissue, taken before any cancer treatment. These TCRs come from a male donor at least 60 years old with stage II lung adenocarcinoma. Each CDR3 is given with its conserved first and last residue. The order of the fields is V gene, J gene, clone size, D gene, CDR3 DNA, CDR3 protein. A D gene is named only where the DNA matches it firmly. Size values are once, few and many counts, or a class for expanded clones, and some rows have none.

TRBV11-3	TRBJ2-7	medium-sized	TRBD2	TGTGCCAGCAGCGTGGGACTAGCGATTACCTACGAGCAGTACTTC	CASSVGLAITYEQYF
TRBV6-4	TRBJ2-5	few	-	TGTGCCAGCAGTTCCCCAGGGGAATGGACCCAGTACTTC	CASSSPGEWTQYF
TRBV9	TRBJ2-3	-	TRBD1	TGTGCCAGCAGCGTAGCTGGCGGGACAGGGTCAGGTACGCAGTATTTT	CASSVAGGTGSGTQYF
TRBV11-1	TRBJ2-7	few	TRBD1	TGTGCCAGCAGCCAACGGACAGGGGCGGTCGAGCAGTACTTC	CASSQRTGAVEQYF
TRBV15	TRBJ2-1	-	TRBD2	TGTGCCACCAGAGATGCGGGAGGGCCGAACAATGAGCAGTTCTTC	CATRDAGGPNNEQFF
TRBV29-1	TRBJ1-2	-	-	TGCAGCGTTGAACTTATGGGGGTTGGCTACACCTTC	CSVELMGVGYTF
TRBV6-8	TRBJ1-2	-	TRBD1	TGTGCCAGCAGTTACCGGGACAGGATTTATGGCTACACCTTC	CASSYRDRIYGYTF
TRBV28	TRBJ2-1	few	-	TGTGCCAGCAGTTTCCAGCACGCCACCCCAGATGAGCAGTTCTTC	CASSFQHATPDEQFF
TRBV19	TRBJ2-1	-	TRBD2	TGTGCCAGTAGTATTAGCGGGGATCCTTACAATGAGCAGTTCTTC	CASSISGDPYNEQFF
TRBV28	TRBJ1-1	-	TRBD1	TGTGCCAGCAGTGGGAACAGGGGACCCCTGAACACTGAAGCTTTCTTT	CASSGNRGPLNTEAFF
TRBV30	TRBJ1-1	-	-	TGTGCCTGGAGTGAGTTCCAAGGGGGTGAAGCTTTCTTT	CAWSEFQGGEAFF
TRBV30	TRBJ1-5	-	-	TGTGCCTGGAGTAGCGGGGGGGCACGGCAGCCCCAGCATTTT	CAWSSGGARQPQHF
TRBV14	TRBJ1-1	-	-	TGTGCCAGCAGCCGACAGTCGAACACTGAAGCTTTCTTT	CASSRQSNTEAFF
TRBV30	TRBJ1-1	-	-	TGTGCCTGGAGCCCTCCCAGGATCGCAGGGACTGAAGCTTTCTTT	CAWSPPRIAGTEAFF
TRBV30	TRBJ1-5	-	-	TGTGCCTGGAGTGGGGGCCTGGGCAGCAATCAGCCCCAGCATTTT	CAWSGGLGSNQPQHF
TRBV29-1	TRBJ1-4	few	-	TGCAGCGTCGGACCCTCAACTAGGAGCGAAAAACTGTTTTTT	CSVGPSTRSEKLFF
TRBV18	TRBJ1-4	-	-	TGTGCCAGCTCGTACAGCATTTCAACCATAAATGAAAAACTGTTTTTT	CASSYSISTINEKLFF
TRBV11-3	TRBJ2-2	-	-	TGTGCCAGCAGCAGAGGGGATAGAACCGGGGAGCTGTTTTTT	CASSRGDRTGELFF
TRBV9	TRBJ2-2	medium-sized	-	TGTGCCAGCAGCGGATATCTAGCGTCAGGCGGGGAGCTGTTTTTT	CASSGYLASGGELFF
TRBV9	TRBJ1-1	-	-	TGTGCCAGCAGTGCTACAGGAAAGGGCATGAACACTGAAGCTTTCTTT	CASSATGKGMNTEAFF
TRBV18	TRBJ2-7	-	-	TGTGCCAGCTCAGCCATGTCGTTTGAGCAGTACTTC	CASSAMSFEQYF
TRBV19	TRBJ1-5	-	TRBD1	TGTGCCAGTACAGCGCCACGGACAGGGCCGTTTCAGCCCCAGCATTTT	CASTAPRTGPFQPQHF
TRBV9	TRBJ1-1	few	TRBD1	TGTGCCAGCAGCGCACAGGGGGCGCTTCCCACTGAAGCTTTCTTT	CASSAQGALPTEAFF
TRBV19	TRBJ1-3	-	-	TGTGCCAGTAGTCGGGGACTCAGCCGCTCTGGAAACACCATATATTTT	CASSRGLSRSGNTIYF
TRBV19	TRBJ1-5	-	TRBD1	TGTGCCAGTAAGTCTGGGGCAGGGGGACGTCAGCCCCAGCATTTT	CASKSGAGGRQPQHF
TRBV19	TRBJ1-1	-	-	TGTGCCAGTAGTCCCCCCGGGGGGCGGAAACTTGAAGCTTTCTTT	CASSPPGGRKLEAFF
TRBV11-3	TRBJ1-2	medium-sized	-	TGTGCCAGCAGCCTATCTTCTCCCGAGAGAGGCTACACCTTC	CASSLSSPERGYTF
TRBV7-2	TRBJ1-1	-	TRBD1	TGTGCCAGCAGCTCAAACAGGGGCACTGAAGCTTTCTTT	CASSSNRGTEAFF
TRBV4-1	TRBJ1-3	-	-	TGCGCCAGCAGCCAAGTAGTTTCTGGAAACACCATATATTTT	CASSQVVSGNTIYF
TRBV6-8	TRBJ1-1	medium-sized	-	TGTGCCAGCAGCGAAGGAGGACGGGCGGAAGCTTTCTTT	CASSEGGRAEAFF
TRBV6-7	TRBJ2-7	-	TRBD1	TGTGCCAGCAGTGAAGGACAGGGGGCATTCGAGCAGTACTTC	CASSEGQGAFEQYF
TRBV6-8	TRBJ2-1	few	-	TGTGCCAGCAGTCACGATCCAGGGAGAGTCAATGAGCAGTTCTTC	CASSHDPGRVNEQFF
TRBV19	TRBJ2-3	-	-	TGTGCCAGTAGCCAGGCTAGCTTGGATACGCAGTATTTT	CASSQASLDTQYF
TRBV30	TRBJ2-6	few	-	TGTGCCTGGAGGACACGGCCCGGGGACGGGGCCAACGTCCTGACTTTC	CAWRTRPGDGANVLTF
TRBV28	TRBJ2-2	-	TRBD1	TGTGCCAGCAGTTTATCAACGGGACAGGAGTTAACCGGGGAGCTGTTTTTT	CASSLSTGQELTGELFF
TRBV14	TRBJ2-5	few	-	TGTGCCACCATTACAAGAGGGGCAGAAGAGACCCAGTACTTC	CATITRGAEETQYF
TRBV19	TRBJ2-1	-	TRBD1	TGTGCCAGTAGTATAGTCGACAGGGTGCGTGGCAATGAGCAGTTCTTC	CASSIVDRVRGNEQFF
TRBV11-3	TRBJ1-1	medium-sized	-	TGTGCCAGCAGCTCGGGAAGGGGGTCGAACACTGAAGCTTTCTTT	CASSSGRGSNTEAFF
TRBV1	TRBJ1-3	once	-	TGCGCCAGCAGCCGAGGACAGTTCTCTGGAAACACCATATATTTT	CASSRGQFSGNTIYF
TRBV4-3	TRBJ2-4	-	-	TGCGCCAGCAGCCAAGCCGGGGACTACATTCAGTACTTC	CASSQAGDYIQYF
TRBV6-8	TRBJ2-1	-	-	TGTGCCAGCAGTGGAAGCTCCGCAGGCTACAATGAGCAGTTCTTC	CASSGSSAGYNEQFF
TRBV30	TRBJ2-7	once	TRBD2	TGTGCCTGGAGGGCACCAACTAGCGGGAGGGCCTACGAGCAGTACTTC	CAWRAPTSGRAYEQYF
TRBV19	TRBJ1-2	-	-	TGTGCCAGTAAAACAGGGAAGGTCTATGGCTACACCTTC	CASKTGKVYGYTF
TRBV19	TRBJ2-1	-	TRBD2	TGTGCCAGTCCTAGCGGGAGAGGTGAGCAGTTCTTC	CASPSGRGEQFF
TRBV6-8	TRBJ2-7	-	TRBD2	TGTGCCAGCAACCTAGCGGGAGTCCCATACGAGCAGTACTTC	CASNLAGVPYEQYF
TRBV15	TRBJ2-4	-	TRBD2	TGTGCCACCAGCATGAGACTAGCGGGAGGGTGGAACATTCAGTACTTC	CATSMRLAGGWNIQYF
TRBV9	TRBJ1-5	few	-	TGTGCCAGCAGCGTAGGCGGGTTCAATCAGCCCCAGCATTTT	CASSVGGFNQPQHF
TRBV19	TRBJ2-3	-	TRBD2	TGTGCCAGTAGGGACCGACTAGCGGACTACACAGATACGCAGTATTTT	CASRDRLADYTDTQYF
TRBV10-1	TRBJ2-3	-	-	TGCGCCAGCAGTGAGCCCAGAGCTCGCGGGAGCACAGATACGCAGTATTTT	CASSEPRARGSTDTQYF